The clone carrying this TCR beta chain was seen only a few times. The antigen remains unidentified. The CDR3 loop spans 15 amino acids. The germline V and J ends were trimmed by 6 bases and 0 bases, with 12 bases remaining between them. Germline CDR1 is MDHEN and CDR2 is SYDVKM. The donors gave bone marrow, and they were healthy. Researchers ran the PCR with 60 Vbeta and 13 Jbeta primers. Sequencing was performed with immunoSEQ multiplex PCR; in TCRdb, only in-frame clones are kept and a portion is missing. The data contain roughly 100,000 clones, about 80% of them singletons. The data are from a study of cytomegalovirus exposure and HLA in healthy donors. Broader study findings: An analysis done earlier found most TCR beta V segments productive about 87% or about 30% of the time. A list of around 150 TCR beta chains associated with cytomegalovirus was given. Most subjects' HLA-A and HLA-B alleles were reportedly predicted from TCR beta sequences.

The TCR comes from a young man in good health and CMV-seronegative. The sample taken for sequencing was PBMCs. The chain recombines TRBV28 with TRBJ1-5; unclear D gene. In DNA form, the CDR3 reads TGTGCCAGCAGCCCACCTGCCTATAGCAATCAGCCCCAGCATTTT. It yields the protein CASSPPAYSNQPQHF.